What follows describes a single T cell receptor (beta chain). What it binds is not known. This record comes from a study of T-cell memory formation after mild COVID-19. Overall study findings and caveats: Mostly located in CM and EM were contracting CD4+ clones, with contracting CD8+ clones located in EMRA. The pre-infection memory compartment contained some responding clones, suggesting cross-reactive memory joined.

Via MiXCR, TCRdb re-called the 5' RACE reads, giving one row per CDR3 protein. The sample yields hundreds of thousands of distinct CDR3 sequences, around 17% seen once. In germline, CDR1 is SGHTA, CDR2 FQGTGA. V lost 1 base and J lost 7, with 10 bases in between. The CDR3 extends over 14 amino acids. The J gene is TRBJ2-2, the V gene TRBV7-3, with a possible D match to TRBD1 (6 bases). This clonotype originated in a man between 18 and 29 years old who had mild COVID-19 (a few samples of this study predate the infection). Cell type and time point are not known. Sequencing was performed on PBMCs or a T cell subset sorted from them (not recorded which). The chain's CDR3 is CASSLRGRGGELFF. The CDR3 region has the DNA TGTGCCAGCAGCTTAAGGGGGCGCGGCGGGGAGCTGTTTTTT.